This T cell receptor (beta chain) was recorded in a study of blood T cell repertoires in COVID-19. Across the whole study: Acute and convalescent COVID-19 samples came from the United States, Italy and Spain.

Sequenced by immunoSEQ multiplex PCR; TCRdb stores in-frame clones only, minus some. The sample shows about 190,000 clones, around 80% of them seen only once. Germline assignment: CDR1 SGHAT and CDR2 FQNNGV. The CDR3 totals 14 residues. V dropped 4 bases and J dropped 5; count of bases not matched to a gene: 8. The origin of this receptor is a man in his fifties or sixties with active or convalescent COVID-19. The J gene is TRBJ2-7, the V gene TRBV11-2; 7 bases match TRBD1. The sequenced sample was peripheral blood. The CDR3 nucleotides are TGTGCCAGCAGCTCCAACCGAAGGGGGCACGAGCAGTACTTC. This translates into CASSSNRRGHEQYF.